The present T cell receptor beta chain was sequenced within a study of CD8 T cells in ankylosing spondylitis. Overall study findings and caveats: CD8+ disease-linked clones were present at relatively low frequencies in blood. A TCR beta motif made of roughly eight highly homologous variants seemed typical of ankylosing spondylitis blood. As reported, disease-linked clones showed significant enrichment in matched ankylosing spondylitis synovial fluid.

This clonotype was observed at least ten times. No antigen is known for it. V dropped 6 bases and J dropped 2 bases, with 8 bases sitting between them. Germline V lookup: CDR1 MDHEN, CDR2 SYDVKM. The CDR3 length is 12 residues. TCRdb independently ran MiXCR on the 5' RACE reads; one entry per CDR3 protein. The sample lists roughly 160,000 distinct CDR3 sequences, approximately 10% occurring once. This TCR came from a female donor with ankylosing spondylitis or in good health (not recorded which). The sequencing sample was made of blood, either unsorted or a sorted T cell fraction (not recorded which). This chain uses TRBV28 with TRBJ2-7, with a possible D match to TRBD2 (5 bases). The CDR3 coding sequence is TGTGCCAGCAGCCCGGGGACCTACGAGCAGTACTTC. Amino acids: CASSPGTYEQYF.